The 20 T cell receptor beta chains given below trace back to one sample, sequenced in a study of T cell changes during pregnancy in multiple sclerosis. Assay used: immunoSEQ multiplex PCR; TCRdb lists only in-frame clones, some missing. Of 33,000 or so clones in the sample, about 88% were seen once. The source material was CD8+ T cells from peripheral blood mononuclear cells, sampled in the third trimester of pregnancy. The origin of the receptors is a female donor with multiple sclerosis, enrolled in a pregnancy study.

The rearrangement joins TRBV28 to TRBJ2-7, with 9 bases fitting TRBD2. The CDR3 spans 15 residues. Germline-derived CDR1 and CDR2 are MDHEN and SYDVKM. With 8 bases clipped from V and 1 base from J, the junction kept 9 bases outside the gene matches. The chain's CDR3 is CASGLSGRGSYEQYF. The CDR3 nucleotides are TGTGCCAGCGGACTTAGCGGGAGAGGGTCCTACGAGCAGTACTTC.

The rearrangement uses TRBV30 and TRBJ1-2; the match to TRBD1 covers 8 bases. There are 13 residues in the CDR3. V lost 2 bases, J lost 7 bases, and 6 bases stayed unmatched. Germline V gene sequence: CDR1 GTSNPN, CDR2 SVGIG (reference sequence). This CDR3 reads CAWSWAGGSGYTF. CDR3 DNA: TGTGCCTGGAGTTGGGCAGGGGGCTCTGGCTACACCTTC.

The chain is built from TRBV21-1 and TRBJ2-1; the table's TRBD1 call for D was not verified on the DNA. TRBV21-1 is a documented pseudogene. The CDR3 is 13 amino acids. CDR3 DNA: TGTGCCAGCATCCACATAGGGGGCAATGAGCAGTTCTTC. As protein: CASIHIGGNEQFF.

CDR3 amino acids: CASSPSLAGEAYEQYF. DNA of the CDR3: TGTGCCAGCAGCCCCTCCCTAGCGGGCGAAGCCTACGAGCAGTACTTC. The genes are TRBV14 and TRBJ2-7; 8 bases map to TRBD2. The germline gives CDR1 SGHDN, CDR2 FVKESK. The CDR3 contains 16 residues. The junction had 10 bases not matched to a gene; V was cut back by 4 bases and J by 2 bases.

The rearrangement joins TRBV9 to TRBJ1-2; D not certain. Looked up from germline, CDR1 is SGDLS and CDR2 is YYNGEE. CDR3 size: 12 residues. Trimming took off 0 bases at V and 6 bases at J, with 6 bases between the two ends. The CDR3 loop is CASSVGPDGYTF. CDR3 bases: TGTGCCAGCAGCGTAGGTCCCGATGGCTACACCTTC.

V is TRBV29-1 and J is TRBJ2-1; 14 bases map to TRBD2. The germline CDR1 and CDR2 sequences are SQVTM and ANQGSEA. CDR3 length: 18 residues. Losses at the gene ends were 8 bases for V and 4 bases for J; bases not matched to a gene: 16. In DNA, the CDR3 is TGCAGCCCGTGTTGGTCCCGACGACTAGCGGGAGGGTACAATGAGCAGTTCTTC. Encoded protein: CSPCWSRRLAGGYNEQFF.

The chain is built from TRBV2 and TRBJ2-2, with TRBD2 matching 10 bases. The V segment lost 1 base and the J segment 9 bases; nucleotides outside the gene matches: 8. This CDR3 comprises 16 residues. Germline V gene lookup returns CDR1 SNHLY and CDR2 FYNNEI. In DNA form, the CDR3 reads TGTGCCAGCAGTGAAGATCGAGCGGGAGGGGGAAGGGAGCTGTTTTTT. Encoded protein: CASSEDRAGGGRELFF.

This sequence joins TRBV7-3 and TRBJ2-3; TRBD2 agrees at 8 bases. This CDR3 is built from 14 residues. Germline V lookup: CDR1 SGHTA, CDR2 FQGTGA. V was pared by 2 bases and J by 3 bases, with 1 base of the junction left unmatched. The CDR3 is CASSLAGGTDTQYF. DNA for the CDR3: TGTGCCAGCAGCTTAGCGGGGGGAACAGATACGCAGTATTTT.

The V call is TRBV27, the J call TRBJ2-3, with 7 positions matching TRBD2. V trimming: 5 bases; J trimming: 1 base; junction bases outside the gene matches: 12. The CDR3 length is 17 residues. Germline V CDR1 and CDR2: MNHEY, SMNVEV (reference sequence). CDR3 loop: CASSLGEGGMRTDTQYF. As DNA, the CDR3 is TGTGCCAGCAGTCTCGGGGAGGGCGGGATGCGCACAGATACGCAGTATTTT.

Regarding this clone: Relative to the germline gene, one junction end is altered; a read error may explain this. The chain joins TRBV30 to TRBJ2-4, with a weak D call TRBD2 (7 bases). The germline V gene has CDR1 GTSNPN and CDR2 SVGIG (reference sequence). The CDR3 has 14 residues. The CDR3 here is CAWSVRLREGGLTF. CDR3 bases: TGTGCCTGGAGTGTACGTCTAAGGGAGGGGGGTTTAACTTTC.

V usage is TRBV2 and J usage is TRBJ2-2; 7 bases map to TRBD1. The ends lost 7 bases at V and 7 bases at J; junction bases unmatched: 6. Germline CDR1 and CDR2: SNHLY and FYNNEI. CDR3 length: 13 residues. Here the CDR3 DNA reads TGTGCCAGCAAGGTCAGGGGGAACGGGGAGCTGTTTTTT. Translated, it gives CASKVRGNGELFF.

V is TRBV7-9 and J is TRBJ1-1; a weak D match, TRBD1 (6 bases). The CDR3 consists of 14 residues. The germline V gene encodes CDR1 SEHNR and CDR2 FQNEAQ (reference sequence). The V end was cut by 5 bases, the J end by 6 bases, with 16 bases between. The CDR3 region is CASSPTGGAPEAFF. The CDR3 DNA is TGTGCCAGCAGCCCTACGGGGGGGGCGCCTGAAGCTTTCTTT.

The chain employs TRBV19 and TRBJ1-1, with unresolved D. V lost 8 bases and J lost 3, with 16 bases in between. The CDR3 contains 14 residues. Germline CDR1 is LNHDA and CDR2 is SQIVND (reference sequence). DNA for the CDR3: TGTGCCAGTTCTGTCGGGGATGTGGACACTGAAGCTTTCTTT. Protein: CASSVGDVDTEAFF.

J is TRBJ2-1 and V is TRBV7-8; 7 bases are shared with TRBD2. CDR1 and CDR2 from the germline V gene are SGHVS and FQNEAQ. The CDR3 has 16 amino acids. The ends lost 1 base at V and 7 bases at J; junction bases unmatched: 10. The CDR3 DNA reads as TGTGCCAGCAGCTTAGGACTAGCTACCGGGATTAATGAGCAGTTCTTC. Encoded protein: CASSLGLATGINEQFF.

The chain joins TRBV28 to TRBJ2-1; D is undetermined. V lost 5 bases, J lost 2 bases, and 16 bases lay in between. The germline gives CDR1 MDHEN, CDR2 SYDVKM. The CDR3 is made up of 16 amino acids. This chain's CDR3 is CASSPKYNRPYNEQFF. The DNA for the CDR3 is TGTGCCAGCAGTCCGAAATATAACAGACCCTACAATGAGCAGTTCTTC.

Here the CDR3 reads CASSAPGTPTGYGYTF. The CDR3 region has the DNA TGTGCCAGCAGCGCCCCGGGGACTCCTACCGGGTATGGCTACACCTTC. V gene TRBV7-9 combines with J gene TRBJ1-2, with D possibly matching TRBD1 (5 bases). This CDR3 has 16 amino acids. Trimming shortened V by 5 bases and J by 5 bases, and 21 bases separated the two germline ends. The germline V gene encodes CDR1 SEHNR and CDR2 FQNEAQ (reference sequence). Full variable domain (remainder filled in from reference TRBV7-9 and TRBJ1-2): DTGVSQNPRHKITKRGQNVTFRCDPISEHNRLYWYRQTLGQGPEFLTYFQNEAQLEKSRLLSDRFSAERPKGSFSTLEIQRTEQGDSAMYLCASSAPGTPTGYGYTFGSGTRLTVV.

The J gene is TRBJ2-2, the V gene TRBV7-6; 14 positions agree with TRBD2. CDR3 length equals 17 residues. V was pared by 5 bases and J by 5 bases, with 7 bases of the junction left unmatched. Germline CDR1 reads SGHVS; CDR2 reads FNYEAQ. CDR3 nucleotides: TGTGCCAGCAGCCCGCGGACTAGCGGGAGGCTAACCGGGGAGCTGTTTTTT. It translates to CASSPRTSGRLTGELFF. The full variable domain, with the rest looked up from reference TRBV7-6 and TRBJ2-2, is GAGVSQSPRYKVTKRGQDVALRCDPISGHVSLYWYRQALGQGPEFLTYFNYEAQQDKSGLPNDRFSAERPEGSISTLTIQRTEQRDSAMYRCASSPRTSGRLTGELFFGEGSRLTVL.

This rearrangement joins TRBV28 to TRBJ1-5; 12 nucleotides match TRBD1. The CDR3 consists of 16 residues. Germline V lookup: CDR1 MDHEN, CDR2 SYDVKM. J lost 3 bases, V lost 5 bases, and 5 bases had no gene match. This CDR3 reads CASSPGTGGFNQPQHF. The DNA for the CDR3 is TGTGCCAGCAGTCCTGGGACAGGGGGCTTCAATCAGCCCCAGCATTTT.

This clone appeared a single time. The genes are TRBV27 and TRBJ2-7; unclear D gene. Germline assignment: CDR1 MNHEY and CDR2 SMNVEV (reference sequence). There are 13 residues in the CDR3. V shed 2 bases and J shed 6 bases, with 11 bases lying between them. CDR3 nucleotide sequence: TGTGCCAGCAGTTTAGCGTATACGGGCGAGCAGTACTTC. Residues: CASSLAYTGEQYF.

This clone was found once. One end of the junction varies from germline; a read error may be responsible. The J gene is TRBJ2-7, the V gene TRBV6-4; unclear D gene. This CDR3 has 10 residues. Germline lookup yields CDR1 MRHNA and CDR2 SNTAGT. CDR3 residues: CASSPREVCF. CDR3 coding DNA: TGTGCCAGCAGCCCCCGTGAGGTGTGCTTC.